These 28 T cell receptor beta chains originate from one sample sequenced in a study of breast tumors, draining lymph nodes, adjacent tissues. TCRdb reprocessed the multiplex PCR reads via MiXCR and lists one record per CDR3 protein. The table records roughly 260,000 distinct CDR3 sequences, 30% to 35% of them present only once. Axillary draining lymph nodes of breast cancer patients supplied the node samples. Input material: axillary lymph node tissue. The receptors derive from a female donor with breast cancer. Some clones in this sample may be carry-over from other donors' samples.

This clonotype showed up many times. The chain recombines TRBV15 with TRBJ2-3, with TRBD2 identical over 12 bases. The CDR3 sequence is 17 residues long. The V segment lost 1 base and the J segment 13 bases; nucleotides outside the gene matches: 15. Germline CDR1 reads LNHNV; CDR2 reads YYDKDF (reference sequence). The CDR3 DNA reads TGTGCCACCAGCAGAGTATCCTTGACTAGCGGGGGCTGGGTTAAGTATTTT. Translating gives CATSRVSLTSGGWVKYF. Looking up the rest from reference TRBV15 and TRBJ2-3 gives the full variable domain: DAMVIQNPRYQVTQFGKPVTLSCSQTLNHNVMYWYQQKSSQAPKLLFHYYDKDFNNEADTPDNFQSRRPNTSFCFLDIRSPGLGDTAMYLCATSRVSLTSGGWVKYFGPGTRLTVL.

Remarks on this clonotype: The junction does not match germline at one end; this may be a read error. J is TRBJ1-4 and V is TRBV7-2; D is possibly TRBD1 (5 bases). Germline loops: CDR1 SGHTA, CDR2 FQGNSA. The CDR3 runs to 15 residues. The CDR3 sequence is CASSLDTVQTEKLLF. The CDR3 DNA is TGTGCCAGCAGCTTGGACACCGTCCAAACAGAAAAACTGCTTTTT.

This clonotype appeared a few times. DNA of the CDR3: TGTGCCAGCAGTAGGGTTAACAATGAGCAGTTCTTC. Protein sequence: CASSRVNNEQFF. The chain couples TRBV27 to TRBJ2-1, with D uncertain. Germline V CDR1 and CDR2: MNHEY, SMNVEV (reference sequence). V lost 5 bases and J 5 bases, leaving 7 bases between the germline ends. CDR3 length equals 12 residues.

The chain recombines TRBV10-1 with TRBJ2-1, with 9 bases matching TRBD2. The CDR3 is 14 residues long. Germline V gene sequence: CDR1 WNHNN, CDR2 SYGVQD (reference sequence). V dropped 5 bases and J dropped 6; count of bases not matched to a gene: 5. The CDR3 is CASSPSGNLNEQFF. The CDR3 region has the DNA TGCGCCAGCAGTCCTAGCGGGAACCTCAATGAGCAGTTCTTC.

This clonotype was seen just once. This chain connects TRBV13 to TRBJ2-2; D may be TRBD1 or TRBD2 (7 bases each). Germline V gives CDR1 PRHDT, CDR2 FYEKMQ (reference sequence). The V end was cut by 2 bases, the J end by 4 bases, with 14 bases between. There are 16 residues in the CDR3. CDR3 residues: CASSLQGGRVTGELFF. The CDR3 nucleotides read TGTGCCAGCAGCTTACAGGGGGGGCGCGTCACCGGGGAGCTGTTTTTT.

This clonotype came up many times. The CDR3 loop is CASSTGHIPTSGANVLTF. In DNA form, the CDR3 reads TGTGCCAGCAGCACGGGACACATTCCTACCTCTGGGGCCAACGTCCTGACTTTC. The chain has TRBV5-8 and TRBJ2-6; weak D call: TRBD1 (6 bases). V was shortened by 4 bases and J by 0 bases, with 17 bases between the two germline ends. The length of the CDR3 is 18 residues. Germline V gives CDR1 SGHTS, CDR2 YDEGEE.

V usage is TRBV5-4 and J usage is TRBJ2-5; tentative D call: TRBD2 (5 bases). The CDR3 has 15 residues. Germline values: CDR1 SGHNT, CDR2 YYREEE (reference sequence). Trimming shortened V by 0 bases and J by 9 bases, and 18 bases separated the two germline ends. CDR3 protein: CASSLGPSRDQPQYF. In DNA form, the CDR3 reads TGTGCCAGCAGCTTGGGCCCCTCGAGGGATCAGCCCCAGTACTTC.

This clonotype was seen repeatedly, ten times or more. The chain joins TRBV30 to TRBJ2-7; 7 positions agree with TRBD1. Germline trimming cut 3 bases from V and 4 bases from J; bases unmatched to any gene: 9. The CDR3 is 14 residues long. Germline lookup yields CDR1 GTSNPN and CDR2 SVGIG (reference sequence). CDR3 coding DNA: TGTGCCTGGAGGGACGGGACAGAAAGATACGAGCAGTACTTC. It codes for CAWRDGTERYEQYF.

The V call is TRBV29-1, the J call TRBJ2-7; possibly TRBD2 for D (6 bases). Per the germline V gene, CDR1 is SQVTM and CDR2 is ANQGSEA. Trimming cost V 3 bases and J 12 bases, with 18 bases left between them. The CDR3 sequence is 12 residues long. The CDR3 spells CSVEGDSKLLYF. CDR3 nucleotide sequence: TGCAGCGTTGAGGGGGACTCCAAGCTCCTGTACTTC.

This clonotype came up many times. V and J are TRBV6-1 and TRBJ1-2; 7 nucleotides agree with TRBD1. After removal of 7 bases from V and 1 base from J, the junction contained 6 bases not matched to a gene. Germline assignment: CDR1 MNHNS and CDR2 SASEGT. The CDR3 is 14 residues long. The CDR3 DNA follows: TGTGCCAGCAACCGAGGGGACAGTAACTATGGCTACACCTTC. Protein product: CASNRGDSNYGYTF.

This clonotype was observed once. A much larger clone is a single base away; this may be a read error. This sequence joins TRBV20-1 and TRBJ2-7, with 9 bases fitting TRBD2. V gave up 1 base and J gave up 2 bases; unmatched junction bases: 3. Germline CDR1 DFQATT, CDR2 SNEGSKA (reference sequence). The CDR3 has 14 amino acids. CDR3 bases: TGCAGTGCTAGAGGGGCTAGCGGGGCCTACGAGCAGTACTTC. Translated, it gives CSARGASGAYEQYF.

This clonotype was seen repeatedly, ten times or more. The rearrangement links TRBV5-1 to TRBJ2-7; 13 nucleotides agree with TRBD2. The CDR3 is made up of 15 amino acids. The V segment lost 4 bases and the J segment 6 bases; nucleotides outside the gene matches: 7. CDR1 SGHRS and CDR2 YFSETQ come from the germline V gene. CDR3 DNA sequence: TGCGCCAGCAGCCCGACGACTAGCGGGAGGAGCGAGCAGTACTTC. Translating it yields CASSPTTSGRSEQYF.

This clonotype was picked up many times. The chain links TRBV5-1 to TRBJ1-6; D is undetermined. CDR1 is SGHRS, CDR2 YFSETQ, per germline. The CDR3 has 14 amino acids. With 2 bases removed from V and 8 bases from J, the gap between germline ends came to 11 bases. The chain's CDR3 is CASSFGVLDSPLHF. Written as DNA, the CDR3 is TGCGCCAGCAGCTTTGGGGTCCTGGATTCACCCCTCCACTTT.

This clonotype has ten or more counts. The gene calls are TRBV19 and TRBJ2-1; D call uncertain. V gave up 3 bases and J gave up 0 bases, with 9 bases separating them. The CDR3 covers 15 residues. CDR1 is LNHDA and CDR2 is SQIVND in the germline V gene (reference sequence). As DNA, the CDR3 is TGTGCCAGTAGTATCCCGGCAGGCTCCTACAATGAGCAGTTCTTC. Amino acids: CASSIPAGSYNEQFF.

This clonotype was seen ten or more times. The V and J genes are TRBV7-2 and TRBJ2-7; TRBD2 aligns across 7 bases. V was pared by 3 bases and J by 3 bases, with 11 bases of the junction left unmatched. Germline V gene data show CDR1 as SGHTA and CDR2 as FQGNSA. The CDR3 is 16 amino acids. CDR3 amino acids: CASSFQSGTLGYEQYF. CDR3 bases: TGTGCCAGCAGCTTCCAAAGCGGGACTCTAGGCTACGAGCAGTACTTC.

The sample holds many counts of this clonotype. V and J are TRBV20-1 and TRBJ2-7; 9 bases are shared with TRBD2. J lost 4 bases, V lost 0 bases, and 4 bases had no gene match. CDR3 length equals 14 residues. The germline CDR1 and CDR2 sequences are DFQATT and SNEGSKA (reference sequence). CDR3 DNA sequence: TGCAGTGCTAGAGATAGCGGGAGAGGGTACGAGCAGTACTTC. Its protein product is CSARDSGRGYEQYF.

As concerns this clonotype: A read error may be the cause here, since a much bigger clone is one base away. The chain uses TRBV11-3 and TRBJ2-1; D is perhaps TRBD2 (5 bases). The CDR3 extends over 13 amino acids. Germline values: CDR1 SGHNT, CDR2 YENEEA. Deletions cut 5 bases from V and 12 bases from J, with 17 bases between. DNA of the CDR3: TGTGCCAGCAGCGCTGGCGTAAATGCGGGGCAGTTCTTC. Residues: CASSAGVNAGQFF. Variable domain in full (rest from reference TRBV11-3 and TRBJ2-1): EAGVVQSPRYKIIEKKQPVAFWCNPISGHNTLYWYLQNLGQGPELLIRYENEEAVDDSQLPKDRFSAERLKGVDSTLKIQPAELGDSAVYLCASSAGVNAGQFFGPGTRLTVL.

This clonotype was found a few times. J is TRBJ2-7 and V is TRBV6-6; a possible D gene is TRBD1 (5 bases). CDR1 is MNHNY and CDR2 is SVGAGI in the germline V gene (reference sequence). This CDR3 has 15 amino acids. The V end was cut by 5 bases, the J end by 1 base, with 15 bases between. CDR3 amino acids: CASSHGQGLSYEQYF. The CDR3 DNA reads TGTGCCAGCAGTCACGGGCAGGGCCTTTCCTACGAGCAGTACTTC.

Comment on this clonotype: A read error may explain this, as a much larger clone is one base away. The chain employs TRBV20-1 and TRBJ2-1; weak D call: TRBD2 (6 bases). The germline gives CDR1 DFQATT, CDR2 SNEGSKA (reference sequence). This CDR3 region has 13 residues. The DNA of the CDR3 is TGCAGTGCCTTGGGGAGGTCCTACAATGCGCAGTTCTTC. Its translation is CSALGRSYNAQFF.

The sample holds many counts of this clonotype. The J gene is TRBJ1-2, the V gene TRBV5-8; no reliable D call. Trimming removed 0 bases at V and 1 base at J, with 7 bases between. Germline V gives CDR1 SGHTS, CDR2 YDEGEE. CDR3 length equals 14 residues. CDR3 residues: CASSLDGVNYGYTF. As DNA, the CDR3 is TGTGCCAGCAGCTTGGACGGAGTTAACTATGGCTACACCTTC.

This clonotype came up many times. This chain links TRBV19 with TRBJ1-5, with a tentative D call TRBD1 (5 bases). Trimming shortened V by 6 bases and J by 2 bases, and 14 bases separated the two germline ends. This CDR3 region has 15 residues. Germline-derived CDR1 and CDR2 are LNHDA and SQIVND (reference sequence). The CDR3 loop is CASSSDRQRNQPQHF. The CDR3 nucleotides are TGTGCCAGTAGCAGCGACCGACAGCGCAATCAGCCCCAGCATTTT.

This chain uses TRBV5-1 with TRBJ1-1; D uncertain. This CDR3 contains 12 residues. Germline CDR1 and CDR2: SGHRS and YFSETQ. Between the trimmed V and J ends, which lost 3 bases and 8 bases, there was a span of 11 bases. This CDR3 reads CASSWNGREAFF. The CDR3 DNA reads TGCGCCAGCAGCTGGAATGGACGGGAAGCTTTCTTT.

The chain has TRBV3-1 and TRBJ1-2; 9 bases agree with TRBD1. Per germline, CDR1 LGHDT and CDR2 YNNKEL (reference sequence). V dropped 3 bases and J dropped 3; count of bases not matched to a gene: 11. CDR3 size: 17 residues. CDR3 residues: CASSQASTGGADYGYTF. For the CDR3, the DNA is TGTGCCAGCAGCCAGGCCAGCACAGGGGGCGCTGACTATGGCTACACCTTC.

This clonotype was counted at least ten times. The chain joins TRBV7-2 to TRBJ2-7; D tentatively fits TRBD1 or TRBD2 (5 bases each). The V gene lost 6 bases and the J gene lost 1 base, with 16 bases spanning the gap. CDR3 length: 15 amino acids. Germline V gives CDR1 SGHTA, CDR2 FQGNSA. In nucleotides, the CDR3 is TGTGCCAGCAGGTCAAACCGGGACGGGTCCTACGAGCAGTACTTC. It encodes CASRSNRDGSYEQYF.

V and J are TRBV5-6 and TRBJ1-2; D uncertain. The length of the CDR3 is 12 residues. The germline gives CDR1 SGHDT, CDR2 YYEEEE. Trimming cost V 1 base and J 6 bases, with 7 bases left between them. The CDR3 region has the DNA TGTGCCAGCAGCTTGCCCCGGCATGGCTACACCTTC. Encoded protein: CASSLPRHGYTF. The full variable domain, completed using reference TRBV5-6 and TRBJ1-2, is DAGVTQSPTHLIKTRGQQVTLRCSPKSGHDTVSWYQQALGQGPQFIFQYYEEEERQRGNFPDRFSGHQFPNYSSELNVNALLLGDSALYLCASSLPRHGYTFGSGTRLTVV.

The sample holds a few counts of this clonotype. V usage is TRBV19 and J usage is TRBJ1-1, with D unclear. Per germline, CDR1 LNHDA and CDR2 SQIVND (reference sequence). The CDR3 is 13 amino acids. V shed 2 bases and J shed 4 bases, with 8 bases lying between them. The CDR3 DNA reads TGTGCCAGTAGTATAAGGGCGGGCACTGAAGCTTTCTTT. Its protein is CASSIRAGTEAFF. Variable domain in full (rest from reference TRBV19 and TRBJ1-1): DGGITQSPKYLFRKEGQNVTLSCEQNLNHDAMYWYRQDPGQGLRLIYYSQIVNDFQKGDIAEGYSVSREKKESFPLTVTSAQKNPTAFYLCASSIRAGTEAFFGQGTRLTVV.

DNA of the CDR3: TGCGCCAGCAGCTTAGGACAATGGGAACAAGAGACCCAGTACTTC. Amino acid sequence: CASSLGQWEQETQYF. The J gene is TRBJ2-5, the V gene TRBV5-1; weak D call: TRBD1 (5 bases). Germline CDR1 and CDR2: SGHRS and YFSETQ. V was shortened by 2 bases and J by 2 bases, with 13 bases between the two germline ends. The CDR3 runs to 15 residues. Using reference TRBV5-1 and TRBJ2-5 for the parts outside the CDR3, the full variable domain is KAGVTQTPRYLIKTRGQQVTLSCSPISGHRSVSWYQQTPGQGLQFLFEYFSETQRNKGNFPGRFSGRQFSNSRSEMNVSTLELGDSALYLCASSLGQWEQETQYFGPGTRLLVL.

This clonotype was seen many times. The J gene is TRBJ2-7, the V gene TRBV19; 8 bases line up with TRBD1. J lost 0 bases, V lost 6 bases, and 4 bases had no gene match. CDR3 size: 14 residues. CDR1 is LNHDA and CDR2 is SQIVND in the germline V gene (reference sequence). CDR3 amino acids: CASSSGGLSYEQYF. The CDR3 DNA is TGTGCCAGTAGCTCAGGGGGCCTCTCCTACGAGCAGTACTTC.